Listed here are 22 T cell receptor beta chains from one sample, sequenced in a study of PD-L1 blockade in urothelial cancer. Noted time point: pretreatment peripheral blood. Sequencing used immunoSEQ multiplex PCR; TCRdb keeps in-frame clones, though not all of them. Of tens of thousands of clones in the sample, around 84% were seen once. The sequencing used PBMCs, collected around atezolizumab (anti-PD-L1) treatment. The receptors here all came from a woman aged 70-85 years with urothelial cancer.

This clone was detected only once. V gene TRBV5-4 combines with J gene TRBJ2-5, with 8 bases that match TRBD2. V lost 0 bases and J lost 4; bases outside the gene matches: 11. Germline V lookup: CDR1 SGHNT, CDR2 YYREEE (reference sequence). The CDR3 contains 17 residues. CDR3 region: CASSLAILAGGGETQYF. The CDR3 DNA reads TGTGCCAGCAGCTTGGCCATTTTGGCGGGGGGCGGAGAGACCCAGTACTTC.

The chain employs TRBV7-2 and TRBJ2-7; 8 positions agree with TRBD1. The junction had 15 bases not matched to a gene; V was cut back by 1 base and J by 4 bases. There are 18 residues in the CDR3. Germline-derived CDR1 and CDR2 are SGHTA and FQGNSA. CDR3 nucleotide sequence: TGTGCCAGCAGCTTAGTATTGCAGGGGGCAATGTATGTTTACGAGCAGTACTTC. Protein sequence: CASSLVLQGAMYVYEQYF.

This sequence joins TRBV2 and TRBJ2-2; 9 bases agree with TRBD1. Per germline, CDR1 SNHLY and CDR2 FYNNEI. After removal of 7 bases from V and 1 base from J, the junction contained 7 bases not matched to a gene. There are 16 residues in the CDR3. CDR3 sequence reads: CASTRDRVRNTGELFF. For the CDR3, the DNA is TGTGCCAGCACGAGGGACAGGGTCAGGAACACCGGGGAGCTGTTTTTT.

The chain joins TRBV11-3 to TRBJ2-5, with a weak D call TRBD1 (6 bases). V lost 4 bases to trimming and J lost 0 bases, with 12 bases between them. The CDR3 is made up of 15 amino acids. Germline assignment: CDR1 SGHNT and CDR2 YENEEA. CDR3 sequence (DNA): TGTGCCAGCAGCTGGGGCCGGGACAACCAAGAGACCCAGTACTTC. It yields the protein CASSWGRDNQETQYF.

The CDR3 nucleotides read TGTGCCTGGAGTTTGGCTAGCAGCCACAATGAGCAGTTCTTC. Protein product: CAWSLASSHNEQFF. The rearrangement joins TRBV30 to TRBJ2-1, with D maybe TRBD2 (5 bases). Germline CDR1 and CDR2: GTSNPN and SVGIG (reference sequence). The CDR3 totals 14 residues. Trimming pared 2 bases from V and 5 bases from J, leaving 13 bases between. The whole variable domain, filled in from reference TRBV30 and TRBJ2-1, reads SQTIHQWPATLVQPVGSPLSLECTVEGTSNPNLYWYRQAAGRGLQLLFYSVGIGQISSEVPQNLSASRPQDRQFILSSKKLLLSDSGFYLCAWSLASSHNEQFFGPGTRLTVL.

This sequence joins TRBV11-3 and TRBJ2-4; the match to TRBD2 covers 13 bases. The CDR3 extends over 18 amino acids. Germline CDR1 and CDR2: SGHNT and YENEEA. The V gene end was trimmed by 4 bases and the J gene end by 0 bases; junction bases not matched to a gene: 6. Written as DNA, the CDR3 is TGTGCCAGCAGCTCCGGGACTAGCGGGGAGCTAGCCAAAAACATTCAGTACTTC. As protein: CASSSGTSGELAKNIQYF.

The chain employs TRBV4-3 and TRBJ1-2; unclear D gene. CDR3 length: 15 amino acids. CDR1 and CDR2 from the germline V gene are LGHNA and YSLEER. The V end was cut by 0 bases, the J end by 3 bases, with 11 bases between. As DNA, the CDR3 is TGCGCCAGCAGCCAAGAGGCGGGTCACGACTATGGCTACACCTTC. It specifies CASSQEAGHDYGYTF.

The chain links TRBV6-5 to TRBJ1-2; D gene unclear. CDR3 length: 15 amino acids. The germline V gene encodes CDR1 MNHEY and CDR2 SVGAGI. Trimming stripped 6 bases from V and 4 bases from J, with 18 bases between. The CDR3 reads CASRDGLSYGYGYTF. CDR3 DNA sequence: TGTGCCAGCAGAGACGGACTGTCTTATGGCTATGGCTACACCTTC.

V gene TRBV7-9 combines with J gene TRBJ2-1; D is possibly TRBD2 (7 bases). Trimming left V 4 bases short and J 2 bases short, with 18 bases between. The germline gives CDR1 SEHNR, CDR2 FQNEAQ (reference sequence). The CDR3 sequence is 17 residues long. The CDR3 nucleotides are TGTGCCAGCAGCTCCGCCAGGGGACGGGGGGCCTACAATGAGCAGTTCTTC. Protein sequence: CASSSARGRGAYNEQFF.

The V call is TRBV7-2, the J call TRBJ2-5, with 14 bases that match TRBD2. Losses at the gene ends were 5 bases for V and 2 bases for J; bases not matched to a gene: 4. The length of the CDR3 is 16 residues. Germline-derived CDR1 and CDR2 are SGHTA and FQGNSA. This CDR3 reads CASSLGTSGGQETQYF. In DNA form, the CDR3 reads TGTGCCAGCAGCCTGGGGACTAGCGGGGGTCAAGAGACCCAGTACTTC.

This clone has just one count. This sequence joins TRBV5-4 and TRBJ2-7, with D tentatively TRBD1 (5 bases). The ends were cut back, 3 bases at V and 1 base at J, with 8 bases in the middle. Per the germline V gene, CDR1 is SGHNT and CDR2 is YYREEE (reference sequence). The CDR3 is 13 residues long. CDR3: CASSSTESYEQYF. CDR3 bases: TGTGCCAGCAGCTCGACAGAATCCTACGAGCAGTACTTC.

The chain joins TRBV4-3 to TRBJ2-2; tentative D call: TRBD1 (7 bases). The CDR3 consists of 19 residues. CDR1 and CDR2 from the germline V gene are LGHNA and YSLEER. Trimming stripped 0 bases from V and 5 bases from J, with 22 bases between. The DNA of the CDR3 is TGCGCCAGCAGCCAAGACCCTACCACAGGGGAGGTGGGGACCGGGGAGCTGTTTTTT. It yields the protein CASSQDPTTGEVGTGELFF.

The rearrangement links TRBV7-9 to TRBJ1-4; D perhaps matches TRBD1 (6 bases). Trimming shortened V by 4 bases and J by 5 bases, and 20 bases separated the two germline ends. The CDR3 runs to 17 residues. Germline CDR1 is SEHNR and CDR2 is FQNEAQ (reference sequence). This chain's CDR3 is CASSSRQTRQGNEKLFF. CDR3 DNA sequence: TGTGCCAGCAGCTCACGGCAGACAAGGCAGGGGAATGAAAAACTGTTTTTT.

The chain has TRBV6-1 and TRBJ2-3, with D unresolved. Germline V gives CDR1 MNHNS, CDR2 SASEGT. V was shortened by 0 bases and J by 3 bases, with 7 bases between the two germline ends. The CDR3 length is 14 residues. CDR3 residues: CASSEALVTDTQYF. The CDR3 nucleotides are TGTGCCAGCAGTGAAGCTCTAGTAACAGATACGCAGTATTTT.

This clone has just a few counts. The rearrangement links TRBV6-1 to TRBJ2-4; the D gene is possibly TRBD2 (5 bases). V was shortened by 6 bases and J by 8 bases, with 14 bases between the two germline ends. The CDR3 length is 13 residues. Germline assignment: CDR1 MNHNS and CDR2 SASEGT. The CDR3 sequence: CASSWGARDIQYF. The CDR3 region has the DNA TGTGCCAGCAGCTGGGGAGCCCGGGACATTCAGTACTTC.

The rearrangement links TRBV5-5 to TRBJ1-1, with D tentatively TRBD1 (6 bases). Germline CDR1 reads SGHKS; CDR2 reads YYEKEE (reference sequence). This CDR3 contains 17 residues. V shed 0 bases and J shed 4 bases, with 19 bases lying between them. The CDR3 region is CASSLGIDRYVGTEAFF. CDR3 DNA: TGTGCCAGCAGCTTGGGGATTGACAGGTACGTTGGCACTGAAGCTTTCTTT.

The rearrangement links TRBV27 to TRBJ1-1; maybe TRBD1 (6 bases). The V gene lost 2 bases and the J gene lost 4 bases, with 17 bases spanning the gap. The CDR3 is 16 residues long. Germline CDR1 MNHEY, CDR2 SMNVEV (reference sequence). The CDR3: CASSLDWDTRSTEAFF. The DNA of the CDR3 is TGTGCCAGCAGTTTAGATTGGGACACCCGAAGCACTGAAGCTTTCTTT.

In its sample, this clone was seen a few times. In DNA form, the CDR3 reads TGCGCCACGGGGGGGGATACGCAGTATTTT. Its translation: CATGGDTQYF. The chain recombines TRBV4-1 with TRBJ2-3; 8 bases are a match to TRBD2. The germline CDR1 and CDR2 sequences are MGHRA and YSYEKL. V shed 10 bases and J 6 bases; nucleotides not matched to a gene: 0. The CDR3 length is 10 residues.

CDR3 sequence reads: CASSSLDRGDEKLFF. Written as DNA, the CDR3 is TGTGCCAGCAGTTCCCTGGACAGGGGAGATGAAAAACTGTTTTTT. This chain links TRBV27 with TRBJ1-4; TRBD1 matches 9 bases. Germline V gene lookup returns CDR1 MNHEY and CDR2 SMNVEV (reference sequence). This CDR3 contains 15 residues. The V segment lost 4 bases and the J segment 6 bases; nucleotides outside the gene matches: 6.

V gene TRBV5-1 combines with J gene TRBJ1-2; D is perhaps TRBD1 (5 bases). V gave up 3 bases and J gave up 8 bases, with 17 bases separating them. CDR3 length equals 14 residues. CDR1 and CDR2 (germline): SGHRS, YFSETQ. The CDR3 DNA reads TGCGCCAGCAGCTGGGGGGACTCGGGGGACGGCTACACCTTC. Translation: CASSWGDSGDGYTF.

The chain is built from TRBV9 and TRBJ2-5, with 9 positions matching TRBD2. The V gene's germline CDR1 is SGDLS and CDR2 YYNGEE. CDR3 length: 15 residues. V was clipped by 2 bases and J by 0 bases; unmatched bases: 2. The CDR3 loop is CASSVSGGYQETQYF. The CDR3 nucleotides read TGTGCCAGCAGCGTTAGCGGGGGTTACCAAGAGACCCAGTACTTC.

This clone was counted a few times. The chain carries TRBV25-1 and TRBJ2-7; D possibly corresponds to TRBD2 (5 bases). The V gene's germline CDR1 is MGHDK and CDR2 SYGVNS. CDR3 length equals 15 residues. V gave up 7 bases and J gave up 2 bases, with 18 bases separating them. The CDR3 sequence: CASTPRGRGAYEQYF. The DNA of the CDR3 is TGTGCCAGCACTCCACGAGGCCGGGGTGCCTACGAGCAGTACTTC.